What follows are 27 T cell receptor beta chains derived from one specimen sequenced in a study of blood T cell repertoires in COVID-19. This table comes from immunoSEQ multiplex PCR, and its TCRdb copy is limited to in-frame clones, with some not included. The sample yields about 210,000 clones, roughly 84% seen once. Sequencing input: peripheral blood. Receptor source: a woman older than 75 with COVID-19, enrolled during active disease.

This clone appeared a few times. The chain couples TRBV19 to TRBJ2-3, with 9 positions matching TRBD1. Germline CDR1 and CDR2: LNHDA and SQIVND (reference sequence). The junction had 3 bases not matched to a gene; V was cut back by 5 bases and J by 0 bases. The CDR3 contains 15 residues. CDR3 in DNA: TGTGCCAGTAGTCCGGACAGGGGTAGCACAGATACGCAGTATTTT. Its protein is CASSPDRGSTDTQYF.

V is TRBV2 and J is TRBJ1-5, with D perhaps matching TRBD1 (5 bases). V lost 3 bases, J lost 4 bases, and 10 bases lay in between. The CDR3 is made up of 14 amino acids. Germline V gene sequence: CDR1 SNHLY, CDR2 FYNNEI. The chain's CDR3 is CASSDRVGNQPQHF. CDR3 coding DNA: TGTGCCAGCAGTGACAGGGTGGGGAATCAGCCCCAGCATTTT. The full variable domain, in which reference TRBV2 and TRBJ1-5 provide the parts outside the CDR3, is EPEVTQTPSHQVTQMGQEVILRCVPISNHLYFYWYRQILGQKVEFLVSFYNNEISEKSEIFDDQFSVERPDGSNFTLKIRSTKLEDSAMYFCASSDRVGNQPQHFGDGTRLSIL.

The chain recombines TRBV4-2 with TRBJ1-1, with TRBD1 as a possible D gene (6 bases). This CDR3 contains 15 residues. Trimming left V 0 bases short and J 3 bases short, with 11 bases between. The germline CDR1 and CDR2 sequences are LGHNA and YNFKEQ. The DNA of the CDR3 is TGTGCCAGCAGCCAAGAGGGGGCATCGGACACTGAAGCTTTCTTT. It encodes CASSQEGASDTEAFF.

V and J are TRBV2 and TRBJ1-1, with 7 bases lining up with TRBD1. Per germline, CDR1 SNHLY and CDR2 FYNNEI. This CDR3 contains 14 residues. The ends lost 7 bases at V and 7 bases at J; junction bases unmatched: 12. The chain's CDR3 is CASNNQGGIHEAFF. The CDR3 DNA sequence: TGTGCCAGCAACAACCAGGGGGGAATCCATGAAGCTTTCTTT.

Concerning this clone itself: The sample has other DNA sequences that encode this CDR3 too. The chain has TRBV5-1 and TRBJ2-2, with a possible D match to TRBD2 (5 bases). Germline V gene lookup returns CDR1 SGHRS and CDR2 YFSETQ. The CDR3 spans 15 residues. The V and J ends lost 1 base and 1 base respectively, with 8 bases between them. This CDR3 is CASSLRGLNTGELFF. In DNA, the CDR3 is TGCGCCAGCAGCTTGCGCGGGCTGAACACCGGGGAGCTGTTTTTT.

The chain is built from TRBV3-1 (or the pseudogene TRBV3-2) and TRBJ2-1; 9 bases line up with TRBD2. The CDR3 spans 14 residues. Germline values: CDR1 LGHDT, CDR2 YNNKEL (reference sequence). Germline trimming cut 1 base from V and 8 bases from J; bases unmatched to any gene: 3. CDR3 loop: CASSQGLAAYEQFF. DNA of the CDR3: TGTGCCAGCAGCCAAGGACTAGCGGCCTATGAGCAGTTCTTC.

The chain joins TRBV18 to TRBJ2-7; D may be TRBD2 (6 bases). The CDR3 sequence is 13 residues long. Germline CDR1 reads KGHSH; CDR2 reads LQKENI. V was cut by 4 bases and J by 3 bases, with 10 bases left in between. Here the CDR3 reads CASSRGGDYEQYF. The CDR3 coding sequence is TGTGCCAGCTCACGAGGCGGGGACTACGAGCAGTACTTC.

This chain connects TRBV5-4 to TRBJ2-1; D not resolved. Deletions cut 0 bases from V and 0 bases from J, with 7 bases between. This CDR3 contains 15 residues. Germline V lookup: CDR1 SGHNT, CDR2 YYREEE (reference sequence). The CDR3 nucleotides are TGTGCCAGCAGCTTGGATTCCAGCTCCTACAATGAGCAGTTCTTC. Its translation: CASSLDSSSYNEQFF. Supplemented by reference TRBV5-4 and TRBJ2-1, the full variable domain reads ETGVTQSPTHLIKTRGQQVTLRCSSQSGHNTVSWYQQALGQGPQFIFQYYREEENGRGNFPPRFSGLQFPNYSSELNVNALELDDSALYLCASSLDSSSYNEQFFGPGTRLTVL.

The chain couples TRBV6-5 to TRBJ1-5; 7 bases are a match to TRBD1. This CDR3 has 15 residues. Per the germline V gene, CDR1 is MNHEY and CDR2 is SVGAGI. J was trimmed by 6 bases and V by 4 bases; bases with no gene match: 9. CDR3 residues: CASSSRGSAIQPQHF. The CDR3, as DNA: TGTGCCAGCAGTTCCAGGGGGAGTGCGATTCAGCCCCAGCATTTT.

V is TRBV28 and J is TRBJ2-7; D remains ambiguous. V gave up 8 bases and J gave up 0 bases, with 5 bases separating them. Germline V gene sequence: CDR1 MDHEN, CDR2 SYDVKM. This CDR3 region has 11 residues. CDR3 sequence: CASHNSYEQYF. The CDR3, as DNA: TGTGCCAGCCACAACTCCTACGAGCAGTACTTC.

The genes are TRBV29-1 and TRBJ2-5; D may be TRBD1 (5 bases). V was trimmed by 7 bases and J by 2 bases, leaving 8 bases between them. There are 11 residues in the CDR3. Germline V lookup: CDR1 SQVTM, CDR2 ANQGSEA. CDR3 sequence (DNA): TGCAGCGGGGGCGTACAAGAGACCCAGTACTTC. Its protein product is CSGGVQETQYF.

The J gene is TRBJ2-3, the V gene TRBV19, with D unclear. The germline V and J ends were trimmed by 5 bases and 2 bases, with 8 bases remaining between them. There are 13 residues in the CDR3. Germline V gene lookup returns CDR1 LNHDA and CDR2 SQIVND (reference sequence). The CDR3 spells CASSPGYTDTQYF. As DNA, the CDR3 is TGTGCCAGTAGTCCCGGGTACACAGATACGCAGTATTTT.

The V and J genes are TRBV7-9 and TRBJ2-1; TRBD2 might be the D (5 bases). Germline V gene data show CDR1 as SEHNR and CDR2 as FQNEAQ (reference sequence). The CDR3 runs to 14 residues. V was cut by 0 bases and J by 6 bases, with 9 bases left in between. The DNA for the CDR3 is TGTGCCAGCAGCTTAGCACTACTAGTCAATGAGCAGTTCTTC. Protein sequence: CASSLALLVNEQFF.

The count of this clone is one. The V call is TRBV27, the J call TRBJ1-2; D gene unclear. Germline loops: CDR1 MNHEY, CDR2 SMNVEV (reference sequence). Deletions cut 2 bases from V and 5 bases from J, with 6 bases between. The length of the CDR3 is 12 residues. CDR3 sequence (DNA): TGTGCCAGCAGTTTAAACGGGTATGGCTACACCTTC. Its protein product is CASSLNGYGYTF.

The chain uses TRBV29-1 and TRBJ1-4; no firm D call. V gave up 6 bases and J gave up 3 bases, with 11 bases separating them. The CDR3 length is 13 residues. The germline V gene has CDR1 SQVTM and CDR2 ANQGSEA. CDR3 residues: CSVLQTSNEKLFF. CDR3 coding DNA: TGCAGCGTACTGCAAACGTCTAATGAAAAACTGTTTTTT.

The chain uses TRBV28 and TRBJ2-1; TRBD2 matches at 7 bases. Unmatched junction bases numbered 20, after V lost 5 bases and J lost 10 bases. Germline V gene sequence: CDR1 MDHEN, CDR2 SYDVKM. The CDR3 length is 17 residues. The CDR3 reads CASSRKTSGVPSAEQFF. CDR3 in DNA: TGTGCCAGCAGTCGAAAAACCAGCGGGGTACCTTCCGCGGAGCAGTTCTTC. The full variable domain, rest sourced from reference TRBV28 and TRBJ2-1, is DVKVTQSSRYLVKRTGEKVFLECVQDMDHENMFWYRQDPGLGLRLIYFSYDVKMKEKGDIPEGYSVSREKKERFSLILESASTNQTSMYLCASSRKTSGVPSAEQFFGPGTRLTVL.

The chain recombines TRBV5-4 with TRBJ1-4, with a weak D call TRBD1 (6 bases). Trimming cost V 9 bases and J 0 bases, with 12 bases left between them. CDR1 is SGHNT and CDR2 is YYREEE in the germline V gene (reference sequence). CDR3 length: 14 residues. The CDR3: CAISGGPTNEKLFF. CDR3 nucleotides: TGTGCCATTTCGGGGGGGCCAACTAATGAAAAACTGTTTTTT.

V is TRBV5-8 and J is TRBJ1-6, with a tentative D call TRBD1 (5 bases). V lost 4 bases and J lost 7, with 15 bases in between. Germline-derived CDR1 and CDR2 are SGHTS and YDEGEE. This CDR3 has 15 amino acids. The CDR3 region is CASSGGKGRNSPLHF. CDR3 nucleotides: TGTGCCAGCAGCGGGGGGAAGGGTCGGAATTCACCCCTCCACTTT.

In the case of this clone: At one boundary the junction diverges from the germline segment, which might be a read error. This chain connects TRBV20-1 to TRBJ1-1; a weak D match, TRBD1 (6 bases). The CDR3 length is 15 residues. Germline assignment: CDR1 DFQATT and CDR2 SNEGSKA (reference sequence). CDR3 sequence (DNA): TGCAGTGCTAGTTTGACAGGAAGCTGGAACGCTGAAGCTTTCTTT. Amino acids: CSASLTGSWNAEAFF.

The CDR3 DNA is TGTGCCAGTCAGCGACAGGGCGGCACCGGGGAGCTGTTTTTT. Translation: CASQRQGGTGELFF. V and J are TRBV6-5 and TRBJ2-2, with TRBD1 identical over 7 bases. J lost 4 bases, V lost 9 bases, and 8 bases had no gene match. Germline CDR1 reads MNHEY; CDR2 reads SVGAGI. There are 14 residues in the CDR3.

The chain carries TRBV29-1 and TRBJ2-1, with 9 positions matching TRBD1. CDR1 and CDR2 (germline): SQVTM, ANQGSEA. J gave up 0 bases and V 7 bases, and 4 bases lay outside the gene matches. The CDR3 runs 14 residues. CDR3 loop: CSGKDRGSYNEQFF. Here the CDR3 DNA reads TGCAGCGGGAAGGACAGGGGCTCCTACAATGAGCAGTTCTTC.

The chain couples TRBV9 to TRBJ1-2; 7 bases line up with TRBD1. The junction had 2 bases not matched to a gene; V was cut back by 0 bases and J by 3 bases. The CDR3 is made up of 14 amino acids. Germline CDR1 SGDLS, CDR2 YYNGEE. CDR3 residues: CASSVGDSYYGYTF. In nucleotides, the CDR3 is TGTGCCAGCAGCGTAGGGGACAGCTACTATGGCTACACCTTC.

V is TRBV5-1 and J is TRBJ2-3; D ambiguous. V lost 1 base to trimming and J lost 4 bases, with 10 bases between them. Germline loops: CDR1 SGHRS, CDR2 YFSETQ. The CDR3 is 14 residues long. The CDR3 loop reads CASSLIRSPDTQYF. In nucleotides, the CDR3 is TGCGCCAGCAGCTTGATCCGGAGCCCAGATACGCAGTATTTT.

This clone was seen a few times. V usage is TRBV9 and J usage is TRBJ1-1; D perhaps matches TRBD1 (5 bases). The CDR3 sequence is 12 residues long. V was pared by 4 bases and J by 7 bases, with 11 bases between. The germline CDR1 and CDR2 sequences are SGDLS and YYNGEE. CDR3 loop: CASSPPQGEAFF. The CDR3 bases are TGTGCCAGCAGCCCCCCTCAGGGTGAAGCTTTCTTT.

The CDR3 DNA follows: TGTGCCAGCAGCCGGAGGGCCGGTTCTAACTATGGCTACACCTTC. Translated: CASSRRAGSNYGYTF. The chain combines TRBV5-6 with TRBJ1-2, with unresolved D. V shed 4 bases and J shed 0 bases, with 13 bases lying between them. The germline V gene encodes CDR1 SGHDT and CDR2 YYEEEE. The CDR3 loop spans 15 amino acids.

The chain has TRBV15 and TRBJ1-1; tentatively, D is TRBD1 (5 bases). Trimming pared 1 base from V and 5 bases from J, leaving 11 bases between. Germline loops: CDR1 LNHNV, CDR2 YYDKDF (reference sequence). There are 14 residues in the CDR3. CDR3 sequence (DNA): TGTGCCACCAGCAGAGGGGGCTCGGAGACTGAAGCTTTCTTT. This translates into CATSRGGSETEAFF.

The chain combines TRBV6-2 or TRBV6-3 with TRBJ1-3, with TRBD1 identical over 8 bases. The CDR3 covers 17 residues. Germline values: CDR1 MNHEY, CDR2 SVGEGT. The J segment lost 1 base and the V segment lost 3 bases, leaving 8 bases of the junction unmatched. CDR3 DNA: TGTGCCAGCAGTTATGGACAGGGTCCTTCGTCTGGAAACACCATATATTTT. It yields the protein CASSYGQGPSSGNTIYF.